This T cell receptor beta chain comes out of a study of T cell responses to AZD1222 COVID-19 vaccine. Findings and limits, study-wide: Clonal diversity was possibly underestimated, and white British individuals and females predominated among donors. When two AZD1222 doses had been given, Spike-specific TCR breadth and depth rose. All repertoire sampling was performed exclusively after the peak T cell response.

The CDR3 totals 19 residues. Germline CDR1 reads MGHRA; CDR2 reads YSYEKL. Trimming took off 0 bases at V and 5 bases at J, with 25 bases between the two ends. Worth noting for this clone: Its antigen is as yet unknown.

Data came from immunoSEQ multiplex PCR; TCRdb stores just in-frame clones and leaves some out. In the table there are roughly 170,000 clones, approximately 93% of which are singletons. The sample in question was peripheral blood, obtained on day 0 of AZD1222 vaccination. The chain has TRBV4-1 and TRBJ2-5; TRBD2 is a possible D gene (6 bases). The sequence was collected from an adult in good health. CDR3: CASSQEAVNFGIGGETQYF. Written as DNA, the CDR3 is TGCGCCAGCAGCCAAGAGGCCGTAAATTTTGGAATCGGAGGGGAGACCCAGTACTTC.